These 29 T cell receptor beta chains share one sample of origin, sequenced in a study of blood T cell repertoires in COVID-19 (TCRdb year 2020). Library preparation employed the immunoSEQ multiplex PCR assay. Here the immuneACCESS table is served through TCRdb, limited to in-frame sequences with V and J called. Missing clones are a known gap in these copies; in checked studies unresolved V genes cover under half, and the rest lacks a known reason. This sample holds more than 55,000 clones; 70% to 80% were observed only once. About 20% of the sample belongs to the ten largest clones. Source material: peripheral blood. The receptor set was obtained from a man older than 75 with active or convalescent COVID-19.

V is TRBV4-1 and J is TRBJ1-2; 8 bases line up with TRBD1. Trimming cost V 1 base and J 4 bases; bases outside gene matches: 14. Germline CDR1 MGHRA, CDR2 YSYEKL. The CDR3 sequence is 18 residues long. In nucleotides, the CDR3 is TGCGCCAGCAGCCAAGGGGGTATGGACAGGGTATGGGGCTATGGCTACACCTTC. Protein sequence: CASSQGGMDRVWGYGYTF.

This chain connects TRBV4-3 to TRBJ1-2; D is uncertain. Germline V gene data show CDR1 as LGHNA and CDR2 as YSLEER. V was shortened by 0 bases and J by 2 bases, with 7 bases between the two germline ends. The CDR3 is 14 amino acids. CDR3 loop: CASSQDVRNYGYTF. The DNA of the CDR3 is TGCGCCAGCAGCCAAGATGTCAGAAACTATGGCTACACCTTC.

The rearrangement joins TRBV20-1 to TRBJ2-1; 9 bases agree with TRBD2. J was trimmed by 1 base and V by 3 bases; bases with no gene match: 16. This CDR3 region has 19 residues. Per germline, CDR1 DFQATT and CDR2 SNEGSKA (reference sequence). The chain's CDR3 is CSASSGGGARFTSYNEQFF. The DNA for the CDR3 is TGCAGTGCTAGTTCCGGCGGGGGGGCTCGTTTCACGTCCTACAATGAGCAGTTCTTC.

This clone was observed a few times. The chain recombines TRBV9 with TRBJ1-6; D ambiguous. The CDR3 length is 14 residues. V shed 0 bases and J shed 7 bases, with 8 bases lying between them. From germline, CDR1 is SGDLS and CDR2 YYNGEE. As DNA, the CDR3 is TGTGCCAGCAGCGTAGCAGTTACCAATTCACCCCTCCACTTT. Encoded protein: CASSVAVTNSPLHF.

This rearrangement joins TRBV19 to TRBJ1-6; 11 nucleotides match TRBD1. Germline V CDR1 and CDR2: LNHDA, SQIVND (reference sequence). After removal of 3 bases from V and 6 bases from J, the junction contained 1 base not matched to a gene. There are 15 residues in the CDR3. CDR3 sequence (DNA): TGTGCCAGTAGTATTGGGACAGGGGGTAATTCACCCCTCCACTTT. It codes for CASSIGTGGNSPLHF.

This clone came up once. V and J are TRBV2 and TRBJ2-5; tentative D call: TRBD2 (5 bases). Germline CDR1 is SNHLY and CDR2 is FYNNEI. Trimming left V 6 bases short and J 5 bases short, with 16 bases between. The length of the CDR3 is 14 residues. CDR3 residues: CASRKDWGIETQYF. The CDR3 DNA sequence: TGTGCCAGCAGGAAGGACTGGGGTATTGAGACCCAGTACTTC.

The V gene is TRBV7-6, the J gene TRBJ1-3, with D uncertain. The CDR3 spans 17 residues. Per germline, CDR1 SGHVS and CDR2 FNYEAQ. V was pared by 1 base and J by 0 bases, with 13 bases between. Here the CDR3 DNA reads TGTGCCAGCAGCTTAGGATTGGCAGGTCGCTCTGGAAACACCATATATTTT. Amino acid sequence: CASSLGLAGRSGNTIYF.

V usage is TRBV7-2 and J usage is TRBJ2-2; 15 bases agree with TRBD2. The CDR3 runs 17 residues. J was trimmed by 7 bases and V by 5 bases; bases with no gene match: 8. CDR1 and CDR2 from the germline V gene are SGHTA and FQGNSA. The CDR3 DNA is TGTGCCAGCAGCCTTAGGACTAGCGGGAGGGGAGGCGGGGAGCTGTTTTTT. Translation gives CASSLRTSGRGGGELFF.

V and J are TRBV6-2 or TRBV6-3 and TRBJ2-3, with 11 bases identical to TRBD1. The germline V gene has CDR1 MNHEY and CDR2 SVGEGT. The CDR3 has 16 amino acids. J gave up 4 bases and V 3 bases, and 6 bases lay outside the gene matches. CDR3 residues: CASSYPQGQGADTQYF. The CDR3 DNA follows: TGTGCCAGCAGTTATCCCCAGGGACAGGGGGCAGATACGCAGTATTTT.

V is TRBV6-6 and J is TRBJ2-5; possibly TRBD1 for D (6 bases). CDR3 length equals 16 residues. V lost 2 bases to trimming and J lost 5 bases, with 18 bases between them. Germline lookup yields CDR1 MNHNY and CDR2 SVGAGI (reference sequence). CDR3 in amino acids: CASSYAGYRDLETQYF. The CDR3 bases are TGTGCCAGCAGTTACGCCGGCTACAGGGATCTGGAGACCCAGTACTTC.

Concerning this clone itself: The identical CDR3 is also encoded by other nucleotide sequences in the sample. CDR3 sequence reads: CASSLDRGGGYEQYF. CDR3 in DNA: TGTGCCAGCAGCTTAGACAGGGGGGGTGGCTACGAGCAGTACTTC. The V and J genes are TRBV7-2 and TRBJ2-7, with D perhaps TRBD1 (8 bases). Looked up from germline, CDR1 is SGHTA and CDR2 is FQGNSA. Trimming took off 1 base at V and 3 bases at J, with 13 bases between the two ends. This CDR3 spans 15 amino acids.

This clone turned up a few times. The gene calls are TRBV3-1 (or the pseudogene TRBV3-2) and TRBJ1-3; D not resolved. This CDR3 contains 12 residues. The V gene's germline CDR1 is LGHDT and CDR2 YNNKEL (reference sequence). Trimming removed 4 bases from V and 7 bases from J, with 8 bases in between. DNA for the CDR3: TGTGCCAGCAGCCCGTCCGGGAACACCATATATTTT. It yields the protein CASSPSGNTIYF.

This chain links TRBV11-2 with TRBJ1-1; 10 positions agree with TRBD1. The CDR3 extends over 14 amino acids. V shed 9 bases and J 5 bases; nucleotides not matched to a gene: 9. Germline CDR1 reads SGHAT; CDR2 reads FQNNGV. DNA for the CDR3: TGTGCCAGTTCTGACAGGGGGCAGGAAACTGAAGCTTTCTTT. Its protein is CASSDRGQETEAFF.

The chain has TRBV6-5 and TRBJ1-2, with TRBD1 matching over 12 bases. Trimming removed 2 bases from V and 9 bases from J; junction bases left unmatched: 7. There are 15 residues in the CDR3. The germline V gene has CDR1 MNHEY and CDR2 SVGAGI. In DNA form, the CDR3 reads TGTGCCAGCAGTTACGGGACAGGGGGCGCCGTTAGCTACACCTTC. Its protein product is CASSYGTGGAVSYTF.

The chain combines TRBV27 with TRBJ1-6; TRBD1 might be the D (6 bases). From germline, CDR1 is MNHEY and CDR2 SMNVEV (reference sequence). Trimming left V 0 bases short and J 0 bases short, with 15 bases between. The CDR3 runs 19 residues. The CDR3 is CASSLSGYRAGSYNSPLHF. DNA for the CDR3: TGTGCCAGCAGTTTATCGGGGTACAGGGCGGGCTCCTATAATTCACCCCTCCACTTT.

The chain carries TRBV2 and TRBJ1-5; TRBD1 matches 9 bases. The V gene's germline CDR1 is SNHLY and CDR2 FYNNEI. The CDR3 consists of 13 residues. Trimming at V came to 7 bases and at J to 4 bases, leaving 2 bases not matched to a gene. CDR3: CASTGQGNQPQHF. The CDR3, as DNA: TGTGCCAGCACTGGACAGGGGAATCAGCCCCAGCATTTT.

This rearrangement joins TRBV7-9 to TRBJ2-7; TRBD2 matches at 7 bases. The V gene end was trimmed by 3 bases and the J gene end by 5 bases; junction bases not matched to a gene: 10. Germline CDR1 reads SEHNR; CDR2 reads FQNEAQ (reference sequence). This CDR3 is built from 15 residues. This chain's CDR3 is CASSFQSGIIHEQYF. The CDR3 region has the DNA TGTGCCAGCAGCTTTCAAAGCGGGATTATACACGAGCAGTACTTC.

The chain joins TRBV6-2 or TRBV6-3 to TRBJ2-4, with TRBD1 identical over 7 bases. With V trimmed by 0 bases and J by 1 base, 6 bases remained unmatched. The germline CDR1 and CDR2 sequences are MNHEY and SVGEGT. CDR3 length: 17 residues. This CDR3 is CASSYSLGGEAKNIQYF. The CDR3 DNA reads as TGTGCCAGCAGTTACTCCTTAGGGGGCGAGGCCAAAAACATTCAGTACTTC.

V is TRBV5-1 and J is TRBJ1-2, with TRBD1 identical over 9 bases. V gave up 3 bases and J gave up 5 bases; unmatched junction bases: 5. The germline V gene has CDR1 SGHRS and CDR2 YFSETQ. This CDR3 has 14 residues. The DNA of the CDR3 is TGCGCCAGCAGCTCACAGGGGGCCTGGTATGGCTACACCTTC. Amino acids: CASSSQGAWYGYTF.

This clone was observed a handful of times. V usage is TRBV24-1 and J usage is TRBJ2-1; 13 bases are a match to TRBD2. Trimming removed 3 bases from V and 8 bases from J; junction bases left unmatched: 6. Germline-derived CDR1 and CDR2 are KGHDR and SFDVKD. This CDR3 is built from 16 residues. CDR3 bases: TGTGCCACCAGTGATCAACTAGCGGGAGGGATATATGAGCAGTTCTTC. Translating gives CATSDQLAGGIYEQFF.

This clone has more than one count but fewer than ten. The chain links TRBV14 to TRBJ1-3; D might be TRBD1 (6 bases). The CDR3 consists of 19 residues. V lost 4 bases, J lost 1 base, and 23 bases lay in between. Germline V gene sequence: CDR1 SGHDN, CDR2 FVKESK. The DNA of the CDR3 is TGTGCCAGCAGCCGGTTCGGGTTCGATGACAGGCGTTCTGGAAACACCATATATTTT. It yields the protein CASSRFGFDDRRSGNTIYF.

In its sample, this clone was seen a few times. Other nucleotide sequences in the sample specify the same CDR3. The V and J genes are TRBV19 and TRBJ2-5, with D possibly being TRBD1 (5 bases). V lost 3 bases, J lost 4 bases, and 12 bases lay in between. The CDR3 has 14 amino acids. CDR1 LNHDA and CDR2 SQIVND come from the germline V gene (reference sequence). The CDR3 region has the DNA TGTGCCAGTAGTATTGGGCAAGGGGTAGAGACCCAGTACTTC. Its protein is CASSIGQGVETQYF.

This clone has a single count. CDR3 loop: CAISVGQGAAEAFF. The CDR3 bases are TGTGCCATCAGTGTCGGACAGGGGGCGGCTGAAGCTTTCTTT. V usage is TRBV10-3 and J usage is TRBJ1-1; 11 bases line up with TRBD1. The CDR3 contains 14 residues. Germline V CDR1 and CDR2: ENHRY, SYGVKD. V lost 4 bases and J lost 6; bases outside the gene matches: 4.

In its sample, this clone was seen a few times. One junction end disagrees with the germline gene, perhaps due to a read error. The same CDR3 also results from other DNA sequences found in this sample. The rearrangement joins TRBV7-7 to TRBJ2-2, with D unresolved. This CDR3 is built from 14 residues. Germline V gives CDR1 SSHAT, CDR2 FNYEAQ (reference sequence). The CDR3 region is CASSLGGNTGELFF. In DNA, the CDR3 is TGTGCTAGCAGCTTAGGCGGTAACACCGGGGAGCTGTTTTTT.

In its sample, this clone was seen a few times. This rearrangement joins TRBV4-1 to TRBJ1-4; 9 positions agree with TRBD1. Germline V lookup: CDR1 MGHRA, CDR2 YSYEKL. V lost 5 bases and J lost 5; bases outside the gene matches: 24. The CDR3 has 21 amino acids. This chain's CDR3 is CASSTKTVRRWTGVRNEKLFF. The CDR3 DNA reads TGCGCCAGCAGCACCAAGACGGTTCGGCGCTGGACAGGGGTAAGGAATGAAAAACTGTTTTTT.

This chain links TRBV2 with TRBJ1-2; D possibly corresponds to TRBD1 (6 bases). Germline values: CDR1 SNHLY, CDR2 FYNNEI. This CDR3 is 12 amino acids long. The V end was cut by 8 bases, the J end by 8 bases, with 15 bases between. The CDR3 sequence: CASRQARGGYTF. The CDR3 region has the DNA TGTGCCAGCCGACAGGCCCGCGGGGGCTACACCTTC.

The chain couples TRBV10-3 to TRBJ1-4; TRBD1 might be the D (5 bases). The CDR3 extends over 14 amino acids. The V and J ends lost 2 bases and 7 bases respectively, with 11 bases between them. CDR1 ENHRY and CDR2 SYGVKD come from the germline V gene. This chain's CDR3 is CAISEGQGGEKLFF. Written as DNA, the CDR3 is TGTGCCATCAGTGAGGGCCAGGGAGGTGAAAAACTGTTTTTT.

This clone was found once. The chain links TRBV14 to TRBJ2-5, with 10 bases that match TRBD2. V shed 4 bases and J 7 bases; nucleotides not matched to a gene: 9. Germline V gives CDR1 SGHDN, CDR2 FVKESK. CDR3 length equals 15 residues. CDR3 protein: CASSLLAGVSGTQYF. The CDR3 bases are TGTGCCAGCAGCCTTCTAGCGGGAGTGAGTGGGACCCAGTACTTC.

V is TRBV7-2 and J is TRBJ2-3; D possibly corresponds to TRBD1 (5 bases). Germline V gene sequence: CDR1 SGHTA, CDR2 FQGNSA. The CDR3 has 14 amino acids. Between the trimmed V and J ends, which lost 5 bases and 2 bases, there was a span of 11 bases. Written as DNA, the CDR3 is TGTGCCAGCAGCCCCCGACAGAACACAGATACGCAGTATTTT. This codes for CASSPRQNTDTQYF.